This T cell receptor beta chain was profiled in a study of blood T cells in healthy people across ages. Study-level findings and limits: A roughly linear fall in TCR beta diversity per million T cells was seen with increasing age.

For the second PCR, which ran for about 6 to 11 cycles, a sample-barcoded 5' primer and a J-beta primer mix were used. TCRdb ran MiXCR on the 5' RACE reads and lists one entry per CDR3 protein. The table includes about 670,000 distinct CDR3 sequences, under 65% detected once. PBMCs, at least 7 million per sample, were isolated. The extraction recovered at least 5.5 micrograms of total RNA per sample. Per germline, CDR1 MNHEY and CDR2 SVGAGI. The CDR3 is 15 residues long. Trimming took 4 bases from V and 2 from J; bases not matched to a gene: 4. This clonotype was seen only a few times. The target antigen is unknown.

V is TRBV6-5 and J is TRBJ1-2; 10 positions agree with TRBD1. The specimen sequenced was blood. The sequence was obtained from an elderly woman in good health. CDR3 sequence reads: CASSSQGQGNYGYTF. DNA for the CDR3: TGTGCCAGCAGTTCCCAGGGACAGGGGAACTATGGCTACACCTTC.